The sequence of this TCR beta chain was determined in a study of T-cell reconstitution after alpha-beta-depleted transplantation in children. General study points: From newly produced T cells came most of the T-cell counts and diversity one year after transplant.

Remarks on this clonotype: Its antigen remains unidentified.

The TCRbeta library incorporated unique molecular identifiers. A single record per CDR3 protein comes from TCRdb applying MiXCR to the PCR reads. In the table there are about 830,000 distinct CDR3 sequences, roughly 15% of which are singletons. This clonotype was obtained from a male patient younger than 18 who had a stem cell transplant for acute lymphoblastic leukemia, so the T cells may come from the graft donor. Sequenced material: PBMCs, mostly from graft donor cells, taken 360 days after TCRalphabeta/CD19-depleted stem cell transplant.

The CDR3 bases are TGCACCAGCAGTATCGTACTTTTAATAGCGGGAGGACCCACCGGGGAGCTGTTTTTT. This translates into CTSSIVLLIAGGPTGELFF. The V gene is TRBV1, the J gene TRBJ2-2; the table gives TRBD2 as D, unverified against the DNA. TRBV1 is designated a pseudogene. This CDR3 comprises 19 residues.